The 31 T cell receptor beta chains reported below all come from one sample, sequenced in a study of naive and memory T cell subsets. General study results and limits: A few larger clonotypes appeared in naive repertoires, especially CD8, possibly memory cells re-expressing CD45RA.

An equimolar mix of two oligonucleotides served as the beta constant-region primer for TRBC1 and TRBC2. Nested alpha and beta constant-region primers with the SP2 primer drove four PCR rounds on ligated cDNA. From the UMI-ligation and nested PCR reads, TCRdb called clonotypes with MiXCR, one entry per CDR3 protein. The profile shows more than 120,000 distinct CDR3 sequences, 15% to 25% of them singletons. Antigens of these TCRs are unknown. The sequenced sample consisted of naive CD8+ T cells from blood. All receptors derive from a human donor in good health.

The chain is built from TRBV13 and TRBJ2-1; possible D gene TRBD2, 5 bases. Per germline, CDR1 PRHDT and CDR2 FYEKMQ (reference sequence). Trimming shortened V by 5 bases and J by 1 base, and 9 bases separated the two germline ends. The CDR3 extends over 14 amino acids. This CDR3 reads CASSAERSYNEQFF. The CDR3 coding sequence is TGTGCCAGCAGCGCAGAGCGGTCCTACAATGAGCAGTTCTTC.

There are a few counts of this clonotype. The chain recombines TRBV27 with TRBJ2-1, with 12 bases aligning to TRBD2. The trim removed 8 bases at V and 4 bases at J, leaving 9 bases unmatched. Germline V gives CDR1 MNHEY, CDR2 SMNVEV (reference sequence). This CDR3 is built from 16 residues. The CDR3, as DNA: TGTGCCAGCGGCCGGCTCGGGACTAGCGGGTACAATGAGCAGTTCTTC. Its translation is CASGRLGTSGYNEQFF.

This clonotype was detected only a few times. V gene TRBV30 combines with J gene TRBJ2-7; D possibly corresponds to TRBD2 (6 bases). V shed 2 bases and J shed 0 bases, with 17 bases lying between them. Germline values: CDR1 GTSNPN, CDR2 SVGIG (reference sequence). The CDR3 is 16 residues long. The CDR3 spells CAWSRETATNSYEQYF. CDR3 in DNA: TGTGCCTGGAGTCGGGAGACAGCCACTAACTCCTACGAGCAGTACTTC.

This chain links TRBV27 with TRBJ2-5, with D unresolved. Germline loops: CDR1 MNHEY, CDR2 SMNVEV (reference sequence). This CDR3 comprises 15 residues. Trimming shortened V by 4 bases and J by 1 base, and 13 bases separated the two germline ends. CDR3 residues: CASSSIFFGQETQYF. The CDR3 bases are TGTGCCAGCAGTTCCATTTTCTTTGGCCAAGAGACCCAGTACTTC.

This clonotype was counted a few times. The chain combines TRBV19 with TRBJ1-2, with D perhaps TRBD1 (5 bases). From germline, CDR1 is LNHDA and CDR2 SQIVND (reference sequence). The V end lost 6 bases, the J end lost 3 bases, and 14 bases lay between the germline ends. This CDR3 spans 14 amino acids. The CDR3 loop is CASSDGGSDYGYTF. Written as DNA, the CDR3 is TGTGCCAGTAGCGACGGGGGGTCGGACTATGGCTACACCTTC.

The chain combines TRBV2 with TRBJ2-2, with D perhaps matching TRBD2 (5 bases). Germline V gene data show CDR1 as SNHLY and CDR2 as FYNNEI. This CDR3 is 17 amino acids long. V lost 2 bases to trimming and J lost 4 bases, with 17 bases between them. CDR3 amino acids: CASSEFPAETSTGELFF. The CDR3 DNA sequence: TGTGCCAGCAGTGAATTCCCAGCGGAGACGTCCACCGGGGAGCTGTTTTTT.

J is TRBJ2-7 and V is TRBV7-2; D not certain. V lost 1 base to trimming and J lost 1 base, with 8 bases between them. Germline V gene sequence: CDR1 SGHTA, CDR2 FQGNSA. CDR3 length: 14 residues. Here the CDR3 DNA reads TGTGCCAGCAGCTTAGAAGACGGTTCCTACGAGCAGTACTTC. Its translation: CASSLEDGSYEQYF.

This rearrangement joins TRBV9 to TRBJ2-1; possibly TRBD2 for D (6 bases). Germline V gene lookup returns CDR1 SGDLS and CDR2 YYNGEE. Trimming shortened V by 3 bases and J by 8 bases, and 27 bases separated the two germline ends. The CDR3 extends over 18 amino acids. The DNA for the CDR3 is TGTGCCAGCAGCGCAATACACCGGGGGACTCCGTCGCTCCATGAGCAGTTCTTC. Its protein is CASSAIHRGTPSLHEQFF.

This clonotype has just one count. The rearrangement links TRBV12-3 or TRBV12-4 to TRBJ1-5; 8 positions match TRBD1. The ends lost 6 bases at V and 5 bases at J; junction bases unmatched: 9. CDR3 length: 15 amino acids. CDR3 nucleotide sequence: TGTGCCAGCAGGGAGTCAGGGGGCGCCCATCAGCCCCAGCATTTT. Protein sequence: CASRESGGAHQPQHF.

Only a few counts were recorded for this clonotype. This sequence joins TRBV30 and TRBJ2-7; 7 bases line up with TRBD2. CDR1 is GTSNPN, CDR2 SVGIG, per germline (reference sequence). This CDR3 spans 12 amino acids. With V trimmed by 1 base and J by 6 bases, 3 bases remained unmatched. The CDR3 DNA sequence: TGTGCCTGGAGTGACTGGGAGGGCGAGCAGTACTTC. Amino acid sequence: CAWSDWEGEQYF.

The chain joins TRBV7-6 to TRBJ2-1; 9 bases line up with TRBD1. Germline V CDR1 and CDR2: SGHVS, FNYEAQ. This CDR3 comprises 18 residues. Trimming removed 2 bases from V and 8 bases from J; junction bases left unmatched: 16. CDR3 bases: TGTGCCAGCAGCTTACTAACTAGGACAGGGGAGATCGTTGATGAGCAGTTCTTC. Translation gives CASSLLTRTGEIVDEQFF.

This chain links TRBV6-2 or TRBV6-3 with TRBJ2-7; D is undetermined. CDR1 is MNHEY, CDR2 SVGEGT, per germline. Trimming removed 2 bases at V and 4 bases at J, with 6 bases between. There are 12 residues in the CDR3. CDR3 bases: TGTGCCAGCAGTTACCCTAATTACGAGCAGTACTTC. Protein product: CASSYPNYEQYF.

The rearrangement joins TRBV5-6 to TRBJ2-7, with D uncertain. The CDR3 is 14 residues long. V was shortened by 4 bases and J by 6 bases, with 17 bases between the two germline ends. Germline V CDR1 and CDR2: SGHDT, YYEEEE. CDR3: CASSPTVNGGEQYF. CDR3 coding DNA: TGTGCCAGCAGCCCCACCGTAAACGGCGGCGAGCAGTACTTC.

This clonotype was counted a few times. The V call is TRBV20-1, the J call TRBJ2-7, with a weak D call TRBD1 (7 bases). The V end lost 5 bases, the J end lost 4 bases, and 21 bases lay between the germline ends. This CDR3 comprises 15 residues. Germline CDR1 and CDR2: DFQATT and SNEGSKA (reference sequence). CDR3 nucleotide sequence: TGCAGTGCTCAAACCCAGGGGGGCATTGAGTACGAGCAGTACTTC. Translating gives CSAQTQGGIEYEQYF.

This sequence joins TRBV7-9 and TRBJ1-2, with 7 bases aligning to TRBD1. Germline values: CDR1 SEHNR, CDR2 FQNEAQ (reference sequence). The CDR3 sequence is 15 residues long. J was trimmed by 4 bases and V by 0 bases; bases with no gene match: 5. Here the CDR3 reads CASSLAGGATYGYTF. CDR3 DNA: TGTGCCAGCAGCTTAGCAGGGGGCGCTACCTATGGCTACACCTTC.

This chain joins TRBV7-2 and TRBJ2-5; 13 nucleotides align to TRBD2. After removal of 5 bases from V and 2 bases from J, the junction contained 5 bases not matched to a gene. The CDR3 consists of 16 residues. Germline V gene data show CDR1 as SGHTA and CDR2 as FQGNSA. The CDR3 nucleotides read TGTGCCAGCAGCCCGGGGACTAGCGGGGTTCAAGAGACCCAGTACTTC. This translates into CASSPGTSGVQETQYF.

This clonotype was counted a few times. The CDR3 protein is CASSRLSGSVGTDTQYF. Written as DNA, the CDR3 is TGTGCCAGCAGCCGACTTAGCGGGAGTGTCGGCACAGATACGCAGTATTTT. V and J are TRBV13 and TRBJ2-3; 9 bases map to TRBD2. The V gene end was trimmed by 5 bases and the J gene end by 1 base; junction bases not matched to a gene: 10. CDR3 length: 17 amino acids. Germline V CDR1 and CDR2: PRHDT, FYEKMQ (reference sequence).

This clonotype was observed a few times. The rearrangement uses TRBV4-1 and TRBJ2-1; TRBD2 matches 10 bases. The germline CDR1 and CDR2 sequences are MGHRA and YSYEKL. V dropped 0 bases and J dropped 8; count of bases not matched to a gene: 13. The CDR3 is made up of 18 amino acids. DNA of the CDR3: TGCGCCAGCAGCCAAGATGACAGCGGGAGGGACCTTTCGTATGAGCAGTTCTTC. Protein product: CASSQDDSGRDLSYEQFF.

There are a few counts of this clonotype. V and J are TRBV20-1 and TRBJ2-2, with 7 bases identical to TRBD2. Germline V gene data show CDR1 as DFQATT and CDR2 as SNEGSKA (reference sequence). Losses at the gene ends were 8 bases for V and 5 bases for J; bases not matched to a gene: 2. CDR3 size: 11 residues. CDR3 sequence reads: CSLGRTGELFF. CDR3 coding DNA: TGCAGTCTCGGGAGGACCGGGGAGCTGTTTTTT.

This clonotype has a handful of counts. This chain joins TRBV7-6 and TRBJ2-5, with 9 bases that match TRBD1. This CDR3 has 16 residues. V was pared by 5 bases and J by 2 bases, with 9 bases of the junction left unmatched. Germline assignment: CDR1 SGHVS and CDR2 FNYEAQ. CDR3 bases: TGTGCCAGCAGCACTCCGGGACAGGGACGTCAAGAGACCCAGTACTTC. Amino acids: CASSTPGQGRQETQYF. Filled out from reference TRBV7-6 and TRBJ2-5, the complete variable domain reads GAGVSQSPRYKVTKRGQDVALRCDPISGHVSLYWYRQALGQGPEFLTYFNYEAQQDKSGLPNDRFSAERPEGSISTLTIQRTEQRDSAMYRCASSTPGQGRQETQYFGPGTRLLVL.

This clonotype was seen more than once but under ten times. The genes are TRBV20-1 and TRBJ2-1; weak D call: TRBD2 (5 bases). V was pared by 2 bases and J by 8 bases, with 13 bases between. This CDR3 is 13 amino acids long. CDR1 is DFQATT and CDR2 is SNEGSKA in the germline V gene (reference sequence). The CDR3 DNA is TGCAGTGCTAGAACCGGACTCACCCATGAGCAGTTCTTC. Residues: CSARTGLTHEQFF.

This chain joins TRBV6-5 and TRBJ1-1; TRBD1 might be the D (6 bases). The ends were cut back, 6 bases at V and 3 bases at J, with 26 bases in the middle. Germline lookup yields CDR1 MNHEY and CDR2 SVGAGI. This CDR3 contains 18 residues. For the CDR3, the DNA is TGTGCCAGCAGCCCGCAAACATGGACAGACAAGTGGTACACTGAAGCTTTCTTT. Protein: CASSPQTWTDKWYTEAFF.

This clonotype was seen more than once but under ten times. This chain uses TRBV6-5 with TRBJ1-1; 7 positions match TRBD1. This CDR3 is built from 14 residues. From germline, CDR1 is MNHEY and CDR2 SVGAGI. V gave up 2 bases and J gave up 5 bases; unmatched junction bases: 5. CDR3 in amino acids: CASSYLTGVTEAFF. CDR3 nucleotide sequence: TGTGCCAGCAGTTACCTCACAGGGGTGACTGAAGCTTTCTTT.

CDR3 in amino acids: CASRYRLAGVGNEQFF. The CDR3 DNA reads as TGTGCCAGCAGATACCGACTAGCGGGAGTCGGCAATGAGCAGTTCTTC. This chain connects TRBV6-2 or TRBV6-3 to TRBJ2-1, with TRBD2 identical over 12 bases. The CDR3 covers 16 residues. Germline CDR1 MNHEY, CDR2 SVGEGT. V shed 6 bases and J 6 bases; nucleotides not matched to a gene: 9.

This clonotype showed up just a few times. This chain links TRBV29-1 with TRBJ1-1, with D hard to call. This CDR3 is 11 amino acids long. Germline values: CDR1 SQVTM, CDR2 ANQGSEA. Trimming cost V 3 bases and J 7 bases, with 9 bases left between them. CDR3 DNA sequence: TGCAGCGTTGATTGGGAGGGTGAAGCTTTCTTT. Amino acid sequence: CSVDWEGEAFF.

This clonotype was picked up a small number of times. The V and J genes are TRBV27 and TRBJ1-2; D gene ambiguous. The CDR3 covers 16 residues. Germline V gene sequence: CDR1 MNHEY, CDR2 SMNVEV (reference sequence). V lost 3 bases and J 0 bases, leaving 14 bases between the germline ends. The CDR3 DNA follows: TGTGCCAGCAGTTTCTTGGCTAGAGGCGCTAACTATGGCTACACCTTC. Encoded protein: CASSFLARGANYGYTF.

V and J are TRBV11-2 and TRBJ2-7, with no clear D. Germline CDR1 SGHAT, CDR2 FQNNGV. The V gene lost 3 bases and the J gene lost 2 bases, with 11 bases spanning the gap. The CDR3 spans 14 residues. The CDR3: CASSFGGPAYEQYF. CDR3 in DNA: TGTGCCAGCAGCTTCGGCGGCCCCGCCTACGAGCAGTACTTC.

This clonotype was counted a few times. This chain joins TRBV28 and TRBJ2-1; 10 bases match TRBD2. This CDR3 is 14 amino acids long. Germline V lookup: CDR1 MDHEN, CDR2 SYDVKM. V was clipped by 5 bases and J by 10 bases; unmatched bases: 8. CDR3 DNA: TGTGCCAGCAGTCCCTCTCCGGGACTAGCGGAGCAGTTCTTC. Protein sequence: CASSPSPGLAEQFF.

A few counts support this clonotype. CDR3 in DNA: TGTGCCAGCAGCCAATGGGGAACCCAGCGGGAGGAGTACAATGAGCAGTTCTTC. Protein product: CASSQWGTQREEYNEQFF. This sequence joins TRBV7-8 and TRBJ2-1; 9 bases are a match to TRBD2. Trimming at V came to 5 bases and at J to 4 bases, leaving 15 bases not matched to a gene. This CDR3 is built from 18 residues. CDR1 is SGHVS and CDR2 is FQNEAQ in the germline V gene.

The sample holds one count of this clonotype. The rearrangement joins TRBV7-9 to TRBJ1-1; D not certain. Trimming removed 5 bases from V and 3 bases from J, with 13 bases in between. There are 14 residues in the CDR3. The germline V gene encodes CDR1 SEHNR and CDR2 FQNEAQ (reference sequence). In DNA form, the CDR3 reads TGTGCCAGCAGCCCACCGGGTAGGGACACTGAAGCTTTCTTT. This codes for CASSPPGRDTEAFF.

The chain joins TRBV6-1 to TRBJ2-5, with 9 bases fitting TRBD2. J lost 4 bases, V lost 3 bases, and 6 bases had no gene match. The germline V gene encodes CDR1 MNHNS and CDR2 SASEGT. CDR3 length: 15 residues. As DNA, the CDR3 is TGTGCCAGCAGTGATATAGCGGGAGAGGGAGAGACCCAGTACTTC. Translation: CASSDIAGEGETQYF.